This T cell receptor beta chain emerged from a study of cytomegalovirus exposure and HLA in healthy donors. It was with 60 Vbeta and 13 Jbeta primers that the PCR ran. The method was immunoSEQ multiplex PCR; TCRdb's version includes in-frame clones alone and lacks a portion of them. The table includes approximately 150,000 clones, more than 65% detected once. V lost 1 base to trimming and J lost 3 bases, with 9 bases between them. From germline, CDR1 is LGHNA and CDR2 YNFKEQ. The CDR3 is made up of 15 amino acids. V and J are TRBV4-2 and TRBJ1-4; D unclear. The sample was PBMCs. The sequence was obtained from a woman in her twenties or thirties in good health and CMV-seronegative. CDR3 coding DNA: TGTGCCAGCAGCCAAGCGGGATCGGCTAATGAAAAACTGTTTTTT. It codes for CASSQAGSANEKLFF.